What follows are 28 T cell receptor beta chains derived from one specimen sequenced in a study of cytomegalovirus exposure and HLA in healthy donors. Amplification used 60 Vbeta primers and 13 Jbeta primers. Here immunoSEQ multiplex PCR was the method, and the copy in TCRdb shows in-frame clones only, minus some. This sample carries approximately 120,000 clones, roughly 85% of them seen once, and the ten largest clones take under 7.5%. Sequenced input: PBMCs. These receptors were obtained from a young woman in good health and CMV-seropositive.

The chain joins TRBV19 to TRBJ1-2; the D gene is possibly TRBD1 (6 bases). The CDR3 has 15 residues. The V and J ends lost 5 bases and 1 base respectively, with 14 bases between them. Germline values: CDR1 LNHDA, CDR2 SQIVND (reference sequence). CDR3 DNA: TGTGCCAGTAGTGCCTATCAGGGGCTTAACTATGGCTACACCTTC. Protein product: CASSAYQGLNYGYTF.

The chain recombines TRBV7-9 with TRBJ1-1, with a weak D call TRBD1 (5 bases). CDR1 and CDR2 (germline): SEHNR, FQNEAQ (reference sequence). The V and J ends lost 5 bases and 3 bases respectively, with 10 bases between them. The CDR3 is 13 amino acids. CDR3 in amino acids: CASSLGGDTEAFF. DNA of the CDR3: TGTGCCAGCAGCCTCGGAGGGGACACTGAAGCTTTCTTT.

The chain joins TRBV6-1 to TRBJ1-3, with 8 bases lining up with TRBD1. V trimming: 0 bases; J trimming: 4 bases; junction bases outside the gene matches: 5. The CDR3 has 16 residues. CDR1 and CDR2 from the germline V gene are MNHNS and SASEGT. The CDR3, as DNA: TGTGCCAGCAGTGAAGCGCTTCGACAGGGGGGAAACACCATATATTTT. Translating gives CASSEALRQGGNTIYF.

CDR3 sequence reads: CASSPTGGSYEAFF. The CDR3 DNA reads as TGCGCCAGCAGCCCGACAGGAGGAAGCTATGAAGCTTTCTTT. The chain has TRBV5-1 and TRBJ1-1; a possible D gene is TRBD1 (6 bases). The CDR3 loop spans 14 amino acids. The germline gives CDR1 SGHRS, CDR2 YFSETQ. V shed 4 bases and J shed 7 bases, with 17 bases lying between them.

CDR3 protein: CASSLQAVNTGELFF. The CDR3, as DNA: TGTGCCAGCAGCTTGCAGGCTGTGAACACCGGGGAGCTGTTTTTT. The V call is TRBV5-4, the J call TRBJ2-2; D remains ambiguous. In germline, CDR1 is SGHNT, CDR2 YYREEE (reference sequence). CDR3 length: 15 amino acids. Deletions cut 1 base from V and 1 base from J, with 8 bases between.

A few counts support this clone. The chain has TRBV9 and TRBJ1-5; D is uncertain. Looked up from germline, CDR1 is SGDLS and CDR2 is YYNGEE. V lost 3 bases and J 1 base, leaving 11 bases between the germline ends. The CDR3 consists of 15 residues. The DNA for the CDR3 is TGTGCCAGCAGCGAGCAAGGGAGGAGCAATCAGCCCCAGCATTTT. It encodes CASSEQGRSNQPQHF. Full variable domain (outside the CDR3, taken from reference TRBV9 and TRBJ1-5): DSGVTQTPKHLITATGQRVTLRCSPRSGDLSVYWYQQSLDQGLQFLIQYYNGEERAKGNILERFSAQQFPDLHSELNLSSLELGDSALYFCASSEQGRSNQPQHFGDGTRLSIL.

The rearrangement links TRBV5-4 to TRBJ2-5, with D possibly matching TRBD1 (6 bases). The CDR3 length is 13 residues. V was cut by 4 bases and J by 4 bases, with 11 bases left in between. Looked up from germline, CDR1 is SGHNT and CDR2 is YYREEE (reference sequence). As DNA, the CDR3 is TGTGCCAGCAGCCCCAGGGGTTCAGAGACCCAGTACTTC. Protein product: CASSPRGSETQYF.

The CDR3 here is CASTSFETGGGNIQYF. The CDR3 nucleotides are TGTGCCAGCACCTCCTTTGAGACAGGGGGTGGAAACATTCAGTACTTC. This chain joins TRBV28 and TRBJ2-4, with TRBD1 matching over 9 bases. The germline V gene has CDR1 MDHEN and CDR2 SYDVKM. This CDR3 is 16 amino acids long. The J segment lost 6 bases and the V segment lost 7 bases, leaving 13 bases of the junction unmatched.

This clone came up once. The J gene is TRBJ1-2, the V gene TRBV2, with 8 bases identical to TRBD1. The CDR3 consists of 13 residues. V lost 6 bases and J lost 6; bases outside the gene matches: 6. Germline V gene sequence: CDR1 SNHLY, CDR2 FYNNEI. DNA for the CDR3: TGTGCCAGCAGGGCGACAGGGGAACATGGCTACACCTTC. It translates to CASRATGEHGYTF.

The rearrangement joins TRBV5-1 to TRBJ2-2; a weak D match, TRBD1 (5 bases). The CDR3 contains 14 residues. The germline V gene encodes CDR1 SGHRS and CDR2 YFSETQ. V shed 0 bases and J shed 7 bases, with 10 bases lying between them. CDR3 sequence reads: CASSLDRTNGELFF. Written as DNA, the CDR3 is TGCGCCAGCAGCTTGGACAGGACGAACGGGGAGCTGTTTTTT.

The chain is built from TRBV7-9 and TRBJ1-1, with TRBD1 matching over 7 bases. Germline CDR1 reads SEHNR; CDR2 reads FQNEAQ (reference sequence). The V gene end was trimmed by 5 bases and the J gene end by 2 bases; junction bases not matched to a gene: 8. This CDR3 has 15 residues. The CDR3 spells CASSTWTGTNTEAFF. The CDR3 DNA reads TGTGCCAGCAGCACCTGGACAGGTACAAACACTGAAGCTTTCTTT. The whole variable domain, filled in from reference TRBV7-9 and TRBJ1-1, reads DTGVSQNPRHKITKRGQNVTFRCDPISEHNRLYWYRQTLGQGPEFLTYFQNEAQLEKSRLLSDRFSAERPKGSFSTLEIQRTEQGDSAMYLCASSTWTGTNTEAFFGQGTRLTVV.

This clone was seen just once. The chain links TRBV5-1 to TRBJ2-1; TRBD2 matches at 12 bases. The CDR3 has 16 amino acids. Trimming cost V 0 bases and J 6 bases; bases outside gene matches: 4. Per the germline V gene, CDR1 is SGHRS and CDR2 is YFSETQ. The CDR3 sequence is CASSLARTSGTNEQFF. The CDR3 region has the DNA TGCGCCAGCAGCTTGGCTCGGACTAGCGGGACCAATGAGCAGTTCTTC.

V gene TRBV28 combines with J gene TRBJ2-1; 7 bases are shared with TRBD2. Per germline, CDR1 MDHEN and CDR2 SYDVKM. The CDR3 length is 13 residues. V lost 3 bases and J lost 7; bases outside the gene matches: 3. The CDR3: CASSFLGGNEQFF. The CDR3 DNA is TGTGCCAGCAGTTTTTTGGGGGGGAATGAGCAGTTCTTC. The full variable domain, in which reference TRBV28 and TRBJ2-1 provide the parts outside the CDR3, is DVKVTQSSRYLVKRTGEKVFLECVQDMDHENMFWYRQDPGLGLRLIYFSYDVKMKEKGDIPEGYSVSREKKERFSLILESASTNQTSMYLCASSFLGGNEQFFGPGTRLTVL.

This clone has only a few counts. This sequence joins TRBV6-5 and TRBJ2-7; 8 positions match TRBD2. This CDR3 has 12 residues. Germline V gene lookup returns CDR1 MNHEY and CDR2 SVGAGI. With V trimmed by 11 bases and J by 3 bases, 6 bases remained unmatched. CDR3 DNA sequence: TGTGCCCTCCCCGGGAGGGTCTACGAGCAGTACTTC. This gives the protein CALPGRVYEQYF.

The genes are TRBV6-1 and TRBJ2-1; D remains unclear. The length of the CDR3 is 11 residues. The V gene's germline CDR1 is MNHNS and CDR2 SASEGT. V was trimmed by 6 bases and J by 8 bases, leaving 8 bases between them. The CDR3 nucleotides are TGTGCCAGCAGCCCGGTTTATGAGCAGTTCTTC. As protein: CASSPVYEQFF.

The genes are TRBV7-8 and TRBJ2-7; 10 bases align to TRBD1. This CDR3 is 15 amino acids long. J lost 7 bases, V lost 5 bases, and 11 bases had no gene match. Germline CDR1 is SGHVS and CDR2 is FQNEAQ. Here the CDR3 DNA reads TGTGCCAGCAGCATACCGGGACAGGGGAGAGGTGAGCAGTACTTC. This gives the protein CASSIPGQGRGEQYF.

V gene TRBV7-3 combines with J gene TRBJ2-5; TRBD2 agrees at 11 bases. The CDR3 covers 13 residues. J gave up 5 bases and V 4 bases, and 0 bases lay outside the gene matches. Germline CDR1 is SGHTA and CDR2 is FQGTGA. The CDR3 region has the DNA TGTGCCAGCAGCTGGACTAGCGGGGAGACCCAGTACTTC. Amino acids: CASSWTSGETQYF.

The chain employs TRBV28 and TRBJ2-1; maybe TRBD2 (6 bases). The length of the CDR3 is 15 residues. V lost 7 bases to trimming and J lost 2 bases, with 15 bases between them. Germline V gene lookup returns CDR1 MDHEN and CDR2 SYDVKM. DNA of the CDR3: TGTGCCAGCACCGAAGTGGGACTCGCCTACAATGAGCAGTTCTTC. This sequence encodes CASTEVGLAYNEQFF.

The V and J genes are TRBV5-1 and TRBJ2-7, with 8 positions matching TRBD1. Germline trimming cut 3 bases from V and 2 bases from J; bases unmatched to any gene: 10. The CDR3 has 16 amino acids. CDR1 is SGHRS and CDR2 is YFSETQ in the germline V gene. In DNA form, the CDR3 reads TGCGCCAGCAGCTGGGGAACAGGGGGAGGCCCCTACGAGCAGTACTTC. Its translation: CASSWGTGGGPYEQYF.

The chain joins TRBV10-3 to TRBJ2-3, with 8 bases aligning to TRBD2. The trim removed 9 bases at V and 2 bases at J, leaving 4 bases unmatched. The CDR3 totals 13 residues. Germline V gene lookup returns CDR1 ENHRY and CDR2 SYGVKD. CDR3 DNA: TGTGCCATTCATAGCGGGGTCACAGATACGCAGTATTTT. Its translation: CAIHSGVTDTQYF.

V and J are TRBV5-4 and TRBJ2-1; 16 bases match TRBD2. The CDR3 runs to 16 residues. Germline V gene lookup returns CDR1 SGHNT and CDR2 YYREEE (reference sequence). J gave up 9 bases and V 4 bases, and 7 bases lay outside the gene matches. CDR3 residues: CASSEGTSGRGSEQFF. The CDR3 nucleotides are TGTGCCAGCAGCGAGGGGACTAGCGGGAGGGGGAGTGAGCAGTTCTTC.

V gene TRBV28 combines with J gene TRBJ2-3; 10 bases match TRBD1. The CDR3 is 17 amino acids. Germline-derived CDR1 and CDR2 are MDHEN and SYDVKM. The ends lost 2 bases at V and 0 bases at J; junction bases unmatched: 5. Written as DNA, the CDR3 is TGTGCCAGCAGTTTAATTGGACAGGGGGGGAGCACAGATACGCAGTATTTT. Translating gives CASSLIGQGGSTDTQYF. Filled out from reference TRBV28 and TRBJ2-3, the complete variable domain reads DVKVTQSSRYLVKRTGEKVFLECVQDMDHENMFWYRQDPGLGLRLIYFSYDVKMKEKGDIPEGYSVSREKKERFSLILESASTNQTSMYLCASSLIGQGGSTDTQYFGPGTRLTVL.

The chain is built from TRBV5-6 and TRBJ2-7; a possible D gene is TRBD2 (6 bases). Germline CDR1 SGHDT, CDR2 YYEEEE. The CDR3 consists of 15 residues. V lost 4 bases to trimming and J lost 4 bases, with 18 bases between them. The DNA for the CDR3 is TGTGCCAGCAGCCCACCTGGCGGGGCGGCATACGAGCAGTACTTC. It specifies CASSPPGGAAYEQYF.

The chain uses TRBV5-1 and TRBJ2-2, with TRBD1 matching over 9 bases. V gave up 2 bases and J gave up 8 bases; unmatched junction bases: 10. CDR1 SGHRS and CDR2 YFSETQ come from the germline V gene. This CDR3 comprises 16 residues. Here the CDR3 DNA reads TGCGCCAGCAGCTTCGGACAGGGGACGTCGACGGGGGAGCTGTTTTTT. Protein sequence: CASSFGQGTSTGELFF.

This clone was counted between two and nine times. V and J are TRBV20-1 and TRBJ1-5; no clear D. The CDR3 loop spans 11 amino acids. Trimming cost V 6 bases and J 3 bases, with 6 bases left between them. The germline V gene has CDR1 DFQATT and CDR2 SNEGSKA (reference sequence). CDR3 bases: TGCAGTGCCGGGGTCAATCAGCCCCAGCATTTT. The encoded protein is CSAGVNQPQHF.

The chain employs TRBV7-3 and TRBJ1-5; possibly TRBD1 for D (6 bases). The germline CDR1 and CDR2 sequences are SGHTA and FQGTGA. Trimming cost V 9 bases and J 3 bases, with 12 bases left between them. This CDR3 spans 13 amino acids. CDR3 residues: CASSWDNNQPQHF. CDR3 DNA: TGTGCCAGTTCCTGGGACAACAATCAGCCCCAGCATTTT.

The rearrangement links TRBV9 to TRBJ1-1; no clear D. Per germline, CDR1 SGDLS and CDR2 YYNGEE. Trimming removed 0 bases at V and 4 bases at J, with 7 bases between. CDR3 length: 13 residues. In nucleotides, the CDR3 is TGTGCCAGCAGCGTAGATGTGAGCACTGAAGCTTTCTTT. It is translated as CASSVDVSTEAFF. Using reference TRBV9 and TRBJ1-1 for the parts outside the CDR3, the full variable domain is DSGVTQTPKHLITATGQRVTLRCSPRSGDLSVYWYQQSLDQGLQFLIQYYNGEERAKGNILERFSAQQFPDLHSELNLSSLELGDSALYFCASSVDVSTEAFFGQGTRLTVV.

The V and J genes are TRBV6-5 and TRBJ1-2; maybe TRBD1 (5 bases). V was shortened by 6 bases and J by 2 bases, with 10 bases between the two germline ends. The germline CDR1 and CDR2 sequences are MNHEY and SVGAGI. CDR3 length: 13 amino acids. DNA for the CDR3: TGTGCCAGCAGGGACAACTCCAACTATGGCTACACCTTC. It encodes CASRDNSNYGYTF.